These 19 T cell receptor beta chains originate from one sample sequenced in a study of T-cell memory formation after mild COVID-19. TCRdb passed the 5' RACE reads through MiXCR, listing each CDR3 protein once. This sample has 40,000 to 45,000 distinct CDR3 sequences, with 8% to 10% found just once. The sample was PBMCs or a T cell subset sorted from them (not recorded which). These TCRs come from an adult woman who had mild COVID-19 (a few samples of this study predate the infection). Cell type and time point are not known.

This clonotype was detected many times. The rearrangement links TRBV5-1 to TRBJ2-3; D is perhaps TRBD2 (5 bases). This CDR3 is 14 amino acids long. Trimming removed 6 bases from V and 0 bases from J, with 11 bases in between. CDR1 and CDR2 from the germline V gene are SGHRS and YFSETQ. The chain's CDR3 is CASTTGSSTDTQYF. Here the CDR3 DNA reads TGCGCCAGCACAACGGGGTCGAGCACAGATACGCAGTATTTT.

This chain connects TRBV6-5 to TRBJ2-7; possibly TRBD2 for D (5 bases). This CDR3 is 12 amino acids long. V was clipped by 6 bases and J by 6 bases, with 12 bases between them. Germline V lookup: CDR1 MNHEY, CDR2 SVGAGI. DNA for the CDR3: TGTGCCAGCAGCCCTACCCGGGGCGAGCAGTACTTC. This codes for CASSPTRGEQYF.

This clonotype was seen ten or more times. This chain links TRBV20-1 with TRBJ2-7; D may match TRBD1 or TRBD2 (5 bases each). The CDR3 contains 15 residues. V dropped 4 bases and J dropped 4 bases, with 20 bases sitting between them. The germline gives CDR1 DFQATT, CDR2 SNEGSKA (reference sequence). The CDR3 DNA is TGCAGTGCTACTCGGGGCGTGAGCGAGACTTACGAGCAGTACTTC. It specifies CSATRGVSETYEQYF.

This clonotype was observed a few times. J is TRBJ1-5 and V is TRBV15; no clear D gene. The length of the CDR3 is 14 residues. Germline V gene data show CDR1 as LNHNV and CDR2 as YYDKDF (reference sequence). The V end was cut by 2 bases, the J end by 0 bases, with 5 bases between. CDR3 in amino acids: CATSRPYSNQPQHF. As DNA, the CDR3 is TGTGCCACCAGCAGACCTTATAGCAATCAGCCCCAGCATTTT.

This clonotype was observed at least ten times. The rearrangement links TRBV19 to TRBJ2-7; TRBD1 matches at 11 bases. V was pared by 6 bases and J by 5 bases, with 9 bases of the junction left unmatched. CDR3 length equals 15 residues. The germline gives CDR1 LNHDA, CDR2 SQIVND (reference sequence). The CDR3 DNA reads as TGTGCCAGTAGCGCTCCGGGACAGGGGGTGCACGAGCAGTACTTC. It yields the protein CASSAPGQGVHEQYF.

The V and J genes are TRBV7-2 and TRBJ2-2; D not resolved. CDR1 SGHTA and CDR2 FQGNSA come from the germline V gene. The CDR3 is 15 amino acids. The V gene lost 0 bases and the J gene lost 1 base, with 6 bases spanning the gap. CDR3 in DNA: TGTGCCAGCAGCTTAGCGTTGGGGAACACCGGGGAGCTGTTTTTT. As protein: CASSLALGNTGELFF.

This clonotype appeared many times. This chain joins TRBV12-3 or TRBV12-4 and TRBJ2-7, with 7 bases identical to TRBD1. The ends lost 6 bases at V and 6 bases at J; junction bases unmatched: 20. The CDR3 loop spans 17 amino acids. CDR3 DNA: TGTGCCAGCAGCCCGAGTGGGGACAGAATTCGATCGGGCGAGCAGTACTTC. Translation: CASSPSGDRIRSGEQYF.

This clonotype was counted only a few times. The V and J genes are TRBV19 and TRBJ1-2; weak D call: TRBD1 (5 bases). The CDR3 contains 14 residues. Germline CDR1 LNHDA, CDR2 SQIVND (reference sequence). The V gene lost 8 bases and the J gene lost 4 bases, with 17 bases spanning the gap. In DNA form, the CDR3 reads TGTGCCAGTCTCTCGGGGCGCTGGGGCTATGGCTACACCTTC. Residues: CASLSGRWGYGYTF. Filled out from reference TRBV19 and TRBJ1-2, the complete variable domain reads DGGITQSPKYLFRKEGQNVTLSCEQNLNHDAMYWYRQDPGQGLRLIYYSQIVNDFQKGDIAEGYSVSREKKESFPLTVTSAQKNPTAFYLCASLSGRWGYGYTFGSGTRLTVV.

This clonotype occurred many times. The chain recombines TRBV3-1 with TRBJ2-5, with no clear D. The germline V gene has CDR1 LGHDT and CDR2 YNNKEL (reference sequence). The length of the CDR3 is 16 residues. The ends were cut back, 4 bases at V and 3 bases at J, with 18 bases in the middle. The CDR3 nucleotides read TGTGCCAGCAGCCTGCCCCGGCTAGGATTCAAAGAGACCCAGTACTTC. It is translated as CASSLPRLGFKETQYF.

A few counts support this clonotype. This chain connects TRBV3-1 to TRBJ1-1; 7 nucleotides agree with TRBD1. The CDR3 is 14 residues long. Germline CDR1 reads LGHDT; CDR2 reads YNNKEL (reference sequence). The trim removed 3 bases at V and 5 bases at J, leaving 6 bases unmatched. CDR3 sequence (DNA): TGTGCCAGCAGCCATCGTACAGGGGTGACTGAAGCTTTCTTT. The encoded protein is CASSHRTGVTEAFF.

This sequence joins TRBV7-9 and TRBJ2-3; D gene uncertain. Looked up from germline, CDR1 is SEHNR and CDR2 is FQNEAQ (reference sequence). This CDR3 has 14 amino acids. V lost 1 base and J 4 bases, leaving 9 bases between the germline ends. In nucleotides, the CDR3 is TGTGCCAGCAGCTTAGTTGTTGGGCCAGATACGCAGTATTTT. Its protein is CASSLVVGPDTQYF.

This clonotype was seen a handful of times. V gene TRBV12-3 or TRBV12-4 combines with J gene TRBJ2-7, with D possibly matching TRBD2 (7 bases). Trimming left V 5 bases short and J 2 bases short, with 19 bases between. CDR3 length: 16 amino acids. Here the CDR3 DNA reads TGTGCCAGCAGTCCTGAGGGGGGGATGAGGACCTACGAGCAGTACTTC. It codes for CASSPEGGMRTYEQYF.

V is TRBV7-8 and J is TRBJ1-4, with a tentative D call TRBD1 (6 bases). The V end lost 5 bases, the J end lost 8 bases, and 12 bases lay between the germline ends. Germline V gene data show CDR1 as SGHVS and CDR2 as FQNEAQ. CDR3 length equals 13 residues. This chain's CDR3 is CASSDQDREKLFF. CDR3 DNA sequence: TGTGCCAGCAGCGACCAAGACAGGGAAAAACTGTTTTTT.

The table lists this clonotype with a few counts. The chain uses TRBV3-1 and TRBJ2-5; 9 bases fit TRBD2. With 4 bases clipped from V and 3 bases from J, the junction kept 0 bases outside the gene matches. Looked up from germline, CDR1 is LGHDT and CDR2 is YNNKEL (reference sequence). The CDR3 has 13 amino acids. CDR3 DNA: TGTGCCAGCAGCCGACTAGCGGAAGAGACCCAGTACTTC. This sequence encodes CASSRLAEETQYF.

This clonotype appeared a few times. V usage is TRBV5-6 and J usage is TRBJ2-3; tentatively, D is TRBD2 (6 bases). This CDR3 is 14 amino acids long. CDR1 is SGHDT, CDR2 YYEEEE, per germline. V gave up 1 base and J gave up 5 bases, with 11 bases separating them. This CDR3 is CASSLTGVVDTQYF. CDR3 coding DNA: TGTGCCAGCAGCTTGACGGGAGTAGTAGATACGCAGTATTTT.

The V call is TRBV27, the J call TRBJ2-3; D gene ambiguous. Germline V lookup: CDR1 MNHEY, CDR2 SMNVEV (reference sequence). There are 14 residues in the CDR3. V was cut by 5 bases and J by 0 bases, with 9 bases left in between. The CDR3 protein is CASSPSPSTDTQYF. The CDR3 nucleotides read TGTGCCAGCAGTCCTTCGCCCAGCACAGATACGCAGTATTTT.

The chain links TRBV15 to TRBJ2-3, with a possible D match to TRBD1 (5 bases). Germline V CDR1 and CDR2: LNHNV, YYDKDF (reference sequence). Trimming took 1 base from V and 4 from J, leaving 12 bases between them. This CDR3 has 15 residues. The CDR3 loop reads CATSRAPGWADTQYF. The CDR3, as DNA: TGTGCCACCAGCAGAGCGCCAGGGTGGGCAGATACGCAGTATTTT.

Remarks on this clonotype: This may be a read error, as it is one base from a much larger clone. The chain uses TRBV7-8 and TRBJ2-2; 9 positions match TRBD1. Germline V gene sequence: CDR1 SGHVS, CDR2 FQNEAQ. This CDR3 contains 14 residues. The CDR3 protein is CASSLGTGDGELIF. The CDR3 DNA is TGTGCCAGCAGCTTAGGGACAGGGGACGGGGAGCTGATTTTT.

This clonotype was seen a handful of times. The chain recombines TRBV12-3 or TRBV12-4 with TRBJ1-2; unclear D gene. Trimming pared 3 bases from V and 4 bases from J, leaving 9 bases between. This CDR3 contains 13 residues. CDR3 region: CASSFQETYGYTF. DNA for the CDR3: TGTGCCAGCAGTTTCCAGGAGACCTATGGCTACACCTTC.